The clone carrying this T cell receptor (beta chain) came up a few times. Assay used: immunoSEQ multiplex PCR; TCRdb lists only in-frame clones, some missing. Altogether about 73,000 clones are present, about four fifths being singletons, with the ten largest covering 2.1%. These data originate in a study of glioma-infiltrating T cells after dendritic cell vaccination. On the study more broadly: Patients received autologous tumor lysate-pulsed dendritic cell vaccination between about 2002 and 2013.

Germline CDR1 and CDR2: SGHAT and FQNNGV. The CDR3 loop spans 18 amino acids. With 0 bases clipped from V and 1 base from J, the junction kept 11 bases outside the gene matches. Here the sequenced sample was blood, taken before dendritic cell vaccination. The chain joins TRBV11-2 to TRBJ1-1; 7 nucleotides agree with TRBD1. The clonotype originates from a human donor with glioblastoma. The DNA for the CDR3 is TGTGCCAGCAGCTTAGATCTCTACAGGGGAAGGGGGAACACTGAAGCTTTCTTT. Its protein product is CASSLDLYRGRGNTEAFF.